This is a list of T cell receptor beta chains from one sample in a study of T and B cells in COVID-19 patients. TCRdb reanalysed the multiplex PCR reads using MiXCR and keeps one entry per CDR3 protein. The top ten clones hold 9.5% to 13% of a sample with a few thousand distinct CDR3 sequences, 20% to 25% of them seen once. Sequenced sample: blood. The receptors were gathered from a human donor with active COVID-19. Each CDR3 is given with its conserved first and last residue. A D gene is named only where the DNA matches it firmly. Where a row states a size, it is once, few, many or the class of an expanded clone; other rows omit it.

CDR3 DNA	CDR3 protein	J gene	clone size	V gene	D gene
TGTGCCAGCAGCTCCCAGATAACAAATGAAAAACTGTTTTTT	CASSSQITNEKLFF	TRBJ1-4	NA	TRBV7-2	NA
TGTGCCAGCAGCTTCGCGGGCCTCGGGAGGGGAGAGCAGTACTTC	CASSFAGLGRGEQYF	TRBJ2-7	many	TRBV13	TRBD2
TGTGCCTCGTGCGTCTCGGCAGTCATGAACACTGAAGCTTTCTTT	CASCVSAVMNTEAFF	TRBJ1-1	few	TRBV10-3	NA
TGTGCCAGCAGCCAAGAAAGAGAGCACAGGGGCCCTTATGGCTACACCTTC	CASSQEREHRGPYGYTF	TRBJ1-2	NA	TRBV4-3	TRBD1
TGCAGTGCTAACGGTTCCGATGAGAATCGCACCTTTCAAGAGACCCAGTACTTC	CSANGSDENRTFQETQYF	TRBJ2-5	once	TRBV20-1	NA
TGCAGTGCTAGAGGGGGATGGAGCTCCTACGAGCAGTACTTC	CSARGGWSSYEQYF	TRBJ2-7	NA	TRBV20-1	NA
TGTGCCAGCAGTACGTGGGGACAGGCCCCCTATGGCTACACCTTC	CASSTWGQAPYGYTF	TRBJ1-2	few	TRBV12-3/TRBV12-4	TRBD1
TGTGCCAGCAGCTACGGGGGGCGGGCTTTCTTT	CASSYGGRAFF	TRBJ1-1	once	TRBV11-2	NA
TGTGCCAGCAGCTTTTCCACCCGCACTGAAGCTTTCTTT	CASSFSTRTEAFF	TRBJ1-1	few	TRBV7-2	NA
TGTGCCAGTTCCCCCGCAGGGAGGTTCGGGGAGCTGTTTTTT	CASSPAGRFGELFF	TRBJ2-2	large	TRBV19	NA
TGTGCCAGCAGTTACTCGTCAGGGGTTGGTTCTGGGGCCAACGTCCTGACTTTC	CASSYSSGVGSGANVLTF	TRBJ2-6	medium-sized	TRBV6-2/TRBV6-3	NA
TGTGCCAGCAGTTTAAGTGGCGGGTCAAGCTCCTACGAGCAGTACTTC	CASSLSGGSSSYEQYF	TRBJ2-7	medium-sized	TRBV27	NA
TGCGCCAGCAGCCAAGTCGCCGGGGGGCGAACCTACAATGAGCAGTTCTTC	CASSQVAGGRTYNEQFF	TRBJ2-1	NA	TRBV4-3	NA
TGTGCCAGCAGGGGGGGAGGACTAGCGGCAGCCATTAATGAGCAGTTCTTC	CASRGGGLAAAINEQFF	TRBJ2-1	few	TRBV7-9	TRBD2